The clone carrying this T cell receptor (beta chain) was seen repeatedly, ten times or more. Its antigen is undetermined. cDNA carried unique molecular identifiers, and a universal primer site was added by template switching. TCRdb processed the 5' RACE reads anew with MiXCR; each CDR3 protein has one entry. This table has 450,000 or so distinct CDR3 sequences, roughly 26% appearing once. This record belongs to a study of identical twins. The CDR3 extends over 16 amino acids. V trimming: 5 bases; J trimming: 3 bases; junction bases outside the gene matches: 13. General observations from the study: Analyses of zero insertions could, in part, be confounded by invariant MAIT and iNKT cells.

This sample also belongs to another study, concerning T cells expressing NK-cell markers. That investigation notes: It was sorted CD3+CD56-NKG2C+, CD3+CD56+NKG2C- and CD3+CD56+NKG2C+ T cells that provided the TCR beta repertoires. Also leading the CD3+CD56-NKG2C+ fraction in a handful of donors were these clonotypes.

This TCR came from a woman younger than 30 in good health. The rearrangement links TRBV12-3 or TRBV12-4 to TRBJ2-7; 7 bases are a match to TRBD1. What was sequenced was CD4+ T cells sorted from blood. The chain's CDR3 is CASSASSRDSIYEQYF. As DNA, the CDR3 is TGTGCCAGCAGTGCCTCTAGCCGGGACAGCATCTACGAGCAGTACTTC.